The 13 T cell receptor beta chains presented below share a single source sample, sequenced in a study of long-term antiretroviral therapy in people with HIV. This was the immunoSEQ v3.0 assay at survey level. Libraries were prepared by immunoSEQ multiplex PCR; TCRdb keeps only in-frame clonotypes and omits some of them. The top ten clones hold less than 3% of a sample with over 40,000 clones, 90% to 95% of them seen once. Specimen: unsorted PBMCs, collected 3.7 years after starting antiretroviral therapy. These receptors were collected from a woman aged 45-65 years with HIV.

This clone was recorded once. The chain recombines TRBV2 with TRBJ1-1, with D possibly matching TRBD1 (5 bases). Trimming took 2 bases from V and 4 from J, leaving 14 bases between them. In germline, CDR1 is SNHLY, CDR2 FYNNEI. This CDR3 has 15 residues. CDR3 sequence (DNA): TGTGCCAGCAGTGAATTGGGGAGGGGCTTCACTGAAGCTTTCTTT. Amino acids: CASSELGRGFTEAFF.

The chain employs TRBV9 and TRBJ2-7; maybe TRBD2 (6 bases). The CDR3 contains 18 residues. V dropped 0 bases and J dropped 0 bases, with 19 bases sitting between them. The germline V gene encodes CDR1 SGDLS and CDR2 YYNGEE. The DNA for the CDR3 is TGTGCCAGCAGCGTAGGCGGGGCCCCTTTTGATGTCTCCTACGAGCAGTACTTC. This gives the protein CASSVGGAPFDVSYEQYF. The full variable domain, completed using reference TRBV9 and TRBJ2-7, is DSGVTQTPKHLITATGQRVTLRCSPRSGDLSVYWYQQSLDQGLQFLIQYYNGEERAKGNILERFSAQQFPDLHSELNLSSLELGDSALYFCASSVGGAPFDVSYEQYFGPGTRLTVT.

The rearrangement uses TRBV30 and TRBJ2-7, with a weak D call TRBD1 (6 bases). CDR1 is GTSNPN, CDR2 SVGIG, per germline (reference sequence). The CDR3 totals 13 residues. V was clipped by 3 bases and J by 2 bases, with 11 bases between them. CDR3 DNA sequence: TGTGCCTGGAGCCCGGACAGTACCTACGAGCAGTACTTC. Residues: CAWSPDSTYEQYF.

The J gene is TRBJ2-3, the V gene TRBV5-1; 7 nucleotides match TRBD2. The CDR3 has 16 residues. J lost 1 base, V lost 1 base, and 6 bases had no gene match. Germline V gene sequence: CDR1 SGHRS, CDR2 YFSETQ. The CDR3 DNA reads TGCGCCAGCAGCTTGTCCCAGCTAGCGGGCACAGATACGCAGTATTTT. Translated, it gives CASSLSQLAGTDTQYF. Full variable domain (rest looked up from reference TRBV5-1 and TRBJ2-3): KAGVTQTPRYLIKTRGQQVTLSCSPISGHRSVSWYQQTPGQGLQFLFEYFSETQRNKGNFPGRFSGRQFSNSRSEMNVSTLELGDSALYLCASSLSQLAGTDTQYFGPGTRLTVL.

The rearrangement uses TRBV9 and TRBJ1-1, with unresolved D. Looked up from germline, CDR1 is SGDLS and CDR2 is YYNGEE. The CDR3 runs 16 residues. V gave up 0 bases and J gave up 0 bases, with 12 bases separating them. The CDR3 nucleotides are TGTGCCAGCAGCGTAGCCGCGGAGGATATGAACACTGAAGCTTTCTTT. Its translation is CASSVAAEDMNTEAFF.

The chain combines TRBV7-6 with TRBJ1-6; D is undetermined. CDR3 length equals 12 residues. V was clipped by 2 bases and J by 7 bases, with 3 bases between them. Germline CDR1 reads SGHVS; CDR2 reads FNYEAQ. Here the CDR3 reads CASSLLNSPLHF. Here the CDR3 DNA reads TGTGCCAGCAGCTTATTGAATTCACCCCTCCACTTT.

The rearrangement uses TRBV5-8 and TRBJ2-3; D is unclear. The CDR3 consists of 13 residues. The germline CDR1 and CDR2 sequences are SGHTS and YDEGEE. V was pared by 0 bases and J by 6 bases, with 8 bases between. CDR3 loop: CASSLGPMDTQYF. CDR3 coding DNA: TGTGCCAGCAGCTTGGGGCCCATGGATACGCAGTATTTT. The whole variable domain, remainder taken from reference TRBV5-8 and TRBJ2-3, is EAGVTQSPTHLIKTRGQQATLRCSPISGHTSVYWYQQALGLGLQFLLWYDEGEERNRGNFPPRFSGRQFPNYSSELNVNALELEDSALYLCASSLGPMDTQYFGPGTRLTVL.

This clone was counted a few times. The CDR3 bases are TGTGCCAGTTATAATCGGGGGGCAACTAATGAAAAACTGTTTTTT. This encodes CASYNRGATNEKLFF. This chain joins TRBV19 and TRBJ1-4; a weak D match, TRBD1 (5 bases). V was clipped by 8 bases and J by 0 bases, with 13 bases between them. Germline CDR1 and CDR2: LNHDA and SQIVND (reference sequence). CDR3 length: 15 amino acids.

This sequence joins TRBV5-1 and TRBJ1-2, with 8 bases matching TRBD1. The CDR3 contains 16 residues. Germline V lookup: CDR1 SGHRS, CDR2 YFSETQ. V shed 1 base, J shed 8 bases, and the junction held 13 bases outside the gene matches. The CDR3 DNA reads TGCGCCAGCAGCTTGCGGGGGCAGGGGGCCGGGGGAGGCTACACCTTC. Translation gives CASSLRGQGAGGGYTF.

The genes are TRBV5-6 and TRBJ1-2, with D possibly matching TRBD1 (6 bases). This CDR3 spans 14 amino acids. Germline V gives CDR1 SGHDT, CDR2 YYEEEE. V was cut by 1 base and J by 4 bases, with 11 bases left in between. CDR3 coding DNA: TGTGCCAGCAGCTTGTGGGGGGCTCGCTATGGCTACACCTTC. As protein: CASSLWGARYGYTF. Drawing the rest from reference TRBV5-6 and TRBJ1-2, the complete variable domain is DAGVTQSPTHLIKTRGQQVTLRCSPKSGHDTVSWYQQALGQGPQFIFQYYEEEERQRGNFPDRFSGHQFPNYSSELNVNALLLGDSALYLCASSLWGARYGYTFGSGTRLTVV.

The chain joins TRBV9 to TRBJ2-1; D might be TRBD2 (6 bases). The CDR3 covers 18 residues. Germline values: CDR1 SGDLS, CDR2 YYNGEE. V was cut by 4 bases and J by 0 bases, with 20 bases left in between. The CDR3 nucleotides are TGTGCCAGCAGCACCCCCCTGGCGGGGTATCACTCCTACAATGAGCAGTTCTTC. The encoded protein is CASSTPLAGYHSYNEQFF. Full variable domain (outside the CDR3, taken from reference TRBV9 and TRBJ2-1): DSGVTQTPKHLITATGQRVTLRCSPRSGDLSVYWYQQSLDQGLQFLIQYYNGEERAKGNILERFSAQQFPDLHSELNLSSLELGDSALYFCASSTPLAGYHSYNEQFFGPGTRLTVL.

V usage is TRBV5-1 and J usage is TRBJ1-6; the D gene is possibly TRBD1 (6 bases). Germline V CDR1 and CDR2: SGHRS, YFSETQ. Trimming stripped 0 bases from V and 8 bases from J, with 12 bases between. The length of the CDR3 is 15 residues. CDR3 protein: CASSLEGGPYSPLHF. The CDR3 nucleotides are TGCGCCAGCAGCTTGGAGGGGGGCCCCTATTCACCCCTCCACTTT.

The chain uses TRBV21-1 and TRBJ1-2; the table gives TRBD1 as D, unverified against the DNA. TRBV21-1 represents a pseudogene. This CDR3 is 13 amino acids long. For the CDR3, the DNA is TGTGCCAGCAACTTCAGGGTCCCCTATGGCTACACCTTC. The encoded protein is CASNFRVPYGYTF.